This T cell receptor beta chain was obtained from a study of T cells in Graves' hyperthyroidism and ophthalmopathy. The TCR beta CDR3 regions underwent amplification using RNA transcripts as the source. HTBI primers drove first-round RT-PCR of the TCR CDR3. TCRdb reanalysed the multiplex PCR reads using MiXCR and keeps one entry per CDR3 protein. The sample contains about 520,000 distinct CDR3 sequences, around a quarter of which appear only once. Diagnostic assessment was based on clinical symptoms, serum thyroxine and TRAb, thyroid ultrasound and orbital computed tomography. The authors obtained PBMCs from more than 9.5 ml of fresh peripheral blood. Study-level points and caveats: Expanded thyroid clonotypes (above 0.001) were mostly also found in blood.

Remarks on this clonotype: Antigen specificity is unknown. A read error may be the cause here, since a much bigger clone is one base away.

The clonotype comes from a woman between 25 and 40 years old with Graves' ophthalmopathy. Input material: blood.

CDR3 coding DNA: TGTGCCTGGAGTCCCTTCCTGCGGACAGGGAACACTGGAGCTTTCTTT. Protein product: CAWSPFLRTGNTGAFF. The chain has TRBV30 and TRBJ1-1; 8 bases are shared with TRBD1. The CDR3 extends over 16 amino acids. The germline V gene has CDR1 GTSNPN and CDR2 SVGIG (reference sequence).